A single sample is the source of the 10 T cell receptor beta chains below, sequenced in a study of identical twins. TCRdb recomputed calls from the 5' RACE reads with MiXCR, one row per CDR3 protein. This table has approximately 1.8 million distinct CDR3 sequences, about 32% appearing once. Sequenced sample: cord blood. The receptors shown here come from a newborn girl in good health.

The CDR3 sequence: CASSFGTSGRAYNEQFF. As DNA, the CDR3 is TGTGCCAGCAGCTTTGGGACTAGCGGGAGGGCCTACAATGAGCAGTTCTTC. The chain employs TRBV9 and TRBJ2-1; 16 nucleotides align to TRBD2. Germline CDR1 reads SGDLS; CDR2 reads YYNGEE. With 4 bases clipped from V and 2 bases from J, the junction kept 3 bases outside the gene matches. This CDR3 has 17 residues.

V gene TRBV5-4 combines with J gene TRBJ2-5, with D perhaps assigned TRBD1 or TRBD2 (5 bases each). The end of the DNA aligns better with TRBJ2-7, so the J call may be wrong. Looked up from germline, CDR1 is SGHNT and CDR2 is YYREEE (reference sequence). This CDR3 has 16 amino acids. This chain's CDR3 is CASSSLLLGADYEQYF. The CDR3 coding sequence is TGTGCCAGCAGCTCCCTACTACTAGGGGCAGATTACGAGCAGTACTTC.

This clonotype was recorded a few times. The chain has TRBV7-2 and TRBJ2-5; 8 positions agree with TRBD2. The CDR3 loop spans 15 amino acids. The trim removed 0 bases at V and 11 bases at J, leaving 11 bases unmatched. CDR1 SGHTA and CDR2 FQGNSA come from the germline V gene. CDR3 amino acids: CASSLATAGANEQYF. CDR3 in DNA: TGTGCCAGCAGCTTAGCGACAGCGGGGGCCAATGAGCAGTACTTC.

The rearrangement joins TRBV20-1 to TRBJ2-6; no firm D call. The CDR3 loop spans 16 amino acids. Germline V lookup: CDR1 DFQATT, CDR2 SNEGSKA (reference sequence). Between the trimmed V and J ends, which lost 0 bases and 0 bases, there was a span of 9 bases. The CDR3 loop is CSARDLTASGANVLTF. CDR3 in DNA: TGCAGTGCTAGAGATCTAACAGCCTCTGGGGCCAACGTCCTGACTTTC.

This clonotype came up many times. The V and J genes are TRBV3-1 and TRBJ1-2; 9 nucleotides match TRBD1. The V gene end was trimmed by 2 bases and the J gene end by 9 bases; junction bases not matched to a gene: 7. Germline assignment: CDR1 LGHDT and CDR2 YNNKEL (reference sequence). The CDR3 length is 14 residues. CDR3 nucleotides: TGTGCCAGCAGCCAAAGCGGGACAGGGAAGAGCTACACCTTC. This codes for CASSQSGTGKSYTF. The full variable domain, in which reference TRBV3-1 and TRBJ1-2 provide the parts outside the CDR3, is DTAVSQTPKYLVTQMGNDKSIKCEQNLGHDTMYWYKQDSKKFLKIMFSYNNKELIINETVPNRFSPKSPDKAHLNLHINSLELGDSAVYFCASSQSGTGKSYTFGSGTRLTVV.

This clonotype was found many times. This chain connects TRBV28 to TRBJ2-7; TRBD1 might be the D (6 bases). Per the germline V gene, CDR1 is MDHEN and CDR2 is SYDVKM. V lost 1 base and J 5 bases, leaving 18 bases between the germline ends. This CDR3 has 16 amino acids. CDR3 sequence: CASSLSLLTGSDEQYF. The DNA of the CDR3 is TGTGCCAGCAGTTTATCCCTCCTGACAGGTTCGGACGAGCAGTACTTC.

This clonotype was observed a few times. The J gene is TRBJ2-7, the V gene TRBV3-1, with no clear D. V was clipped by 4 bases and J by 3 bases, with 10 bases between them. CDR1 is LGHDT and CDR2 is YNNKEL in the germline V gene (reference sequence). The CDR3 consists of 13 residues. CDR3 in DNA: TGTGCCAGCAGCCGGAATCTGGGCTACGAGCAGTACTTC. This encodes CASSRNLGYEQYF.

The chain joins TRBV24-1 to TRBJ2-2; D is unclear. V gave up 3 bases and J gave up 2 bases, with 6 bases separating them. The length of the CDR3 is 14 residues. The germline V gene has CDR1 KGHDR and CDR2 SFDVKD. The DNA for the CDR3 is TGTGCCACCAGTGATCCGCTTAACACCGGGGAGCTGTTTTTT. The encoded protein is CATSDPLNTGELFF.

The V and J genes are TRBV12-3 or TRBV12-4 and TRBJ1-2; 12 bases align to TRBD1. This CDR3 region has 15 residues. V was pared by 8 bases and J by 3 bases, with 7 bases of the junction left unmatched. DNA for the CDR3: TGTGCCAGCCGACCCGGGACAGGGGGCCACTATGGCTACACCTTC. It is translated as CASRPGTGGHYGYTF.

CDR3: CAISGLAGERGFYNEQFF. The CDR3 DNA reads TGTGCCATCAGCGGACTAGCGGGAGAAAGGGGCTTTTACAATGAGCAGTTCTTC. This chain uses TRBV10-3 with TRBJ2-1; TRBD2 agrees at 13 bases. The CDR3 contains 18 residues. Germline lookup yields CDR1 ENHRY and CDR2 SYGVKD. Trimming removed 6 bases from V and 4 bases from J; junction bases left unmatched: 12.